This T cell receptor beta chain was captured by sequencing in a study of CD8 T cells in ankylosing spondylitis (dated by TCRdb to about 2017). Background on the whole study: The study set out to find disease-linked TCR variants by profiling T cell receptor beta repertoires in ankylosing spondylitis patients and healthy donors. The whole study cohort included some 100 healthy donors and 25 ankylosing spondylitis patients. Samples of peripheral blood were taken, and for ankylosing spondylitis patients, synovial fluid was collected as well. Beyond this particular receptor, the publication reports: Some TCR beta motif variants had previously been reported in synovial fluid and blood of reactive arthritis patients, which suggested common disease-initiation mechanisms. A TCR beta motif of fewer than 10 highly homologous amino acid variants appeared characteristic of blood from ankylosing spondylitis patients. The disease-linked clones had a CD8+ phenotype and were found at relatively low frequencies in peripheral blood. The disease-linked clones were reported to be significantly enriched in matched synovial fluid samples from ankylosing spondylitis patients.

This clonotype was seen ten or more times. What antigen it recognizes has not been identified. Base qualities were left out, and no much larger clone turns up one base away. Per the germline V gene, SGHRS is the CDR1 and YFSETQ is the CDR2. Trimming takes 4 bases from V and 5 bases from J, and the germline ends sit 12 bases apart. The CDR3 covers 13 residues, taking in both the cysteine and the phenylalanine. Just CDR3 DNA is preserved here, 39 bases in frame from base 1. TCRdb records Illumina HiSeq 2500 as the sequencer. TCR beta libraries were prepared by quantitative 5'-RACE with molecular barcodes. The authors' pipeline ran thus. A new computational method based on a probabilistic model of VDJ rearrangement was used to identify disease-linked TCR variants. TCRdb trimmed the raw reads at Q25, called clones with MiXCR and kept productive beta chains. One record per CDR3 amino acid sequence lists the most common genes and DNA. TCRdb assigned the V and J calls; the authors' analysis was not used. The sample yields roughly 670,000 distinct CDR3 sequences; around 19% were counted once. About 19% of the sample is taken by the ten largest.

The receptor was derived from a male donor with ankylosing spondylitis. The sample taken for sequencing was blood, either unsorted or a sorted T cell fraction (not recorded which). Recombination linked TRBV5-1 to TRBJ2-5; the D match is possibly TRBD1 or TRBD2, with 6 bases aligned in each. The CDR3 protein sequence reads: CASSLEGGETQYF. The base sequence is TGCGCCAGCAGCCTTGAGGGGGGTGAGACCCAGTACTTC.